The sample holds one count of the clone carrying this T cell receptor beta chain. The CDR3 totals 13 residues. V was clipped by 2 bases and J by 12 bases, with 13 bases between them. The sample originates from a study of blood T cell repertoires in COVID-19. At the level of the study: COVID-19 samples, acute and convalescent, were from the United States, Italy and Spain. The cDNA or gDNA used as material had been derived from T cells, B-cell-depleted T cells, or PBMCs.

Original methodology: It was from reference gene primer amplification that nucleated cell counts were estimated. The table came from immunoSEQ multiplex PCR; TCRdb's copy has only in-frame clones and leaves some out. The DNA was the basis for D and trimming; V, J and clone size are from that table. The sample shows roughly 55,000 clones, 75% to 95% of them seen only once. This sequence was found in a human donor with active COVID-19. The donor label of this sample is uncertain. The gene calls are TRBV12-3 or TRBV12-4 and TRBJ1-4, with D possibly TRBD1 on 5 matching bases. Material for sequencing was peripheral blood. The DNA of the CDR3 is TGTGCCAGCAGTTTAAAGGGGTCAGCCCAACTGTTTTTT. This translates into CASSLKGSAQLFF.